These 14 T cell receptor beta chains were all obtained from the same sample, sequenced in a study of cytomegalovirus exposure and HLA in healthy donors. This PCR relied on a set of 60 Vbeta primers and 13 Jbeta primers. This table comes from immunoSEQ multiplex PCR, and its TCRdb copy is limited to in-frame clones, with some not included. The table shows 120,000 to 150,000 clones, with about 79% occurring only once. The sequenced material came from PBMCs. The receptors were sampled from a male donor in good health and CMV-seronegative.

The CDR3 DNA follows: TGTGCCAGCAGCTTAGTAAGTCTAGAGACTTACAATGAGCAGTTCTTC. Protein: CASSLVSLETYNEQFF. J is TRBJ2-1 and V is TRBV7-9; D unclear. Trimming pared 1 base from V and 4 bases from J, leaving 14 bases between. CDR1 and CDR2 from the germline V gene are SEHNR and FQNEAQ (reference sequence). The CDR3 spans 16 residues.

This chain connects TRBV7-8 to TRBJ2-2; TRBD1 aligns across 11 bases. Germline CDR1 is SGHVS and CDR2 is FQNEAQ. The CDR3 loop spans 19 amino acids. With 5 bases clipped from V and 0 bases from J, the junction kept 11 bases outside the gene matches. The CDR3 sequence is CASSQRTGGLEANTGELFF. CDR3 DNA: TGTGCCAGCAGCCAAAGGACAGGGGGCTTAGAGGCGAACACCGGGGAGCTGTTTTTT.

Worth noting for this clone: At one end, the junction sequence differs from germline, possibly due to a read error. The rearrangement joins TRBV7-9 to TRBJ2-7; D possibly corresponds to TRBD2 (6 bases). There are 18 residues in the CDR3. CDR1 is SEHNR and CDR2 is FQNEAQ in the germline V gene (reference sequence). Here the CDR3 DNA reads TGTTCCAGCAGCACCCTTGTTCGCAATTACGGGGGCTCCTACGAGCAGTACTTC. This translates into CSSSTLVRNYGGSYEQYF.

The chain carries TRBV6-5 and TRBJ2-5; 8 bases are a match to TRBD2. J was trimmed by 5 bases and V by 2 bases; bases with no gene match: 10. CDR1 MNHEY and CDR2 SVGAGI come from the germline V gene. This CDR3 has 16 amino acids. The CDR3 DNA sequence: TGTGCCAGCAGTTACGATTCGGGAGGGCCTTGGGAGACCCAGTACTTC. This sequence encodes CASSYDSGGPWETQYF.

V is TRBV6-5 and J is TRBJ2-2; possible D gene TRBD1, 5 bases. CDR3 length equals 15 residues. Germline V gene lookup returns CDR1 MNHEY and CDR2 SVGAGI. The V end was cut by 0 bases, the J end by 7 bases, with 12 bases between. The CDR3 reads CASSYSRQGGGELFF. DNA for the CDR3: TGTGCCAGCAGTTACTCGAGGCAGGGTGGCGGGGAGCTGTTTTTT.

CDR3 sequence: CASSLAAYEQYF. Here the CDR3 DNA reads TGTGCCAGCAGCTTAGCCGCCTACGAGCAGTACTTC. V is TRBV7-9 and J is TRBJ2-7; D ambiguous. CDR3 length: 12 amino acids. Germline values: CDR1 SEHNR, CDR2 FQNEAQ (reference sequence). V lost 0 bases, J lost 2 bases, and 2 bases lay in between.

The genes are TRBV20-1 and TRBJ2-3; TRBD1 might be the D (5 bases). The CDR3 length is 11 residues. The germline CDR1 and CDR2 sequences are DFQATT and SNEGSKA (reference sequence). CDR3: CSTQGSDTQYF. The CDR3 DNA is TGCAGCACGCAGGGCTCAGATACGCAGTATTTT.

This chain connects TRBV4-1 to TRBJ2-7, with D possibly being TRBD2 (7 bases). This CDR3 comprises 16 residues. V shed 4 bases and J shed 0 bases, with 16 bases lying between them. The germline V gene has CDR1 MGHRA and CDR2 YSYEKL. CDR3 region: CASSPEGGQSSYEQYF. The CDR3 DNA reads as TGCGCCAGCAGCCCCGAGGGGGGGCAAAGCTCCTACGAGCAGTACTTC.

The J gene is TRBJ2-1, the V gene TRBV7-2; 7 nucleotides match TRBD2. V trimming: 0 bases; J trimming: 6 bases; junction bases outside the gene matches: 11. There are 17 residues in the CDR3. The germline V gene encodes CDR1 SGHTA and CDR2 FQGNSA. This CDR3 is CASSLAQGLAEINEQFF. CDR3 nucleotide sequence: TGTGCCAGCAGCTTAGCGCAAGGCCTAGCGGAGATCAATGAGCAGTTCTTC.

This clone was recorded a few times. The gene calls are TRBV7-9 and TRBJ1-1; 9 bases are a match to TRBD1. Looked up from germline, CDR1 is SEHNR and CDR2 is FQNEAQ (reference sequence). This CDR3 contains 15 residues. The ends lost 4 bases at V and 1 base at J; junction bases unmatched: 4. The CDR3: CASSWGQGANTEAFF. The CDR3 nucleotides are TGTGCCAGCAGCTGGGGACAGGGCGCGAACACTGAAGCTTTCTTT. The complete variable domain, with remaining parts taken from reference TRBV7-9 and TRBJ1-1, reads DTGVSQNPRHKITKRGQNVTFRCDPISEHNRLYWYRQTLGQGPEFLTYFQNEAQLEKSRLLSDRFSAERPKGSFSTLEIQRTEQGDSAMYLCASSWGQGANTEAFFGQGTRLTVV.

V usage is TRBV14 and J usage is TRBJ2-7; D is perhaps TRBD2 (5 bases). This CDR3 region has 15 residues. Germline V lookup: CDR1 SGHDN, CDR2 FVKESK. The V end was cut by 1 base, the J end by 1 base, with 11 bases between. The CDR3 DNA reads TGTGCCAGCAGCCAAGGGCTAGCTGGATCCTACGAGCAGTACTTC. As protein: CASSQGLAGSYEQYF. Full variable domain (rest looked up from reference TRBV14 and TRBJ2-7): EAGVTQFPSHSVIEKGQTVTLRCDPISGHDNLYWYRRVMGKEIKFLLHFVKESKQDESGMPNNRFLAERTGGTYSTLKVQPAELEDSGVYFCASSQGLAGSYEQYFGPGTRLTVT.

The chain links TRBV5-4 to TRBJ2-7, with TRBD2 matching over 8 bases. Germline loops: CDR1 SGHNT, CDR2 YYREEE (reference sequence). The CDR3 runs 15 residues. V lost 3 bases to trimming and J lost 2 bases; unmatched junction nucleotides: 7. In nucleotides, the CDR3 is TGTGCCAGCAGCTCTCCGAGCGGGAGTCCCTACGAGCAGTACTTC. This translates into CASSSPSGSPYEQYF. Full variable domain (rest looked up from reference TRBV5-4 and TRBJ2-7): ETGVTQSPTHLIKTRGQQVTLRCSSQSGHNTVSWYQQALGQGPQFIFQYYREEENGRGNFPPRFSGLQFPNYSSELNVNALELDDSALYLCASSSPSGSPYEQYFGPGTRLTVT.

The rearrangement uses TRBV15 and TRBJ2-1; D is possibly TRBD2 (6 bases). This CDR3 contains 16 residues. V was pared by 0 bases and J by 9 bases, with 18 bases between. Germline V gene sequence: CDR1 LNHNV, CDR2 YYDKDF (reference sequence). CDR3 amino acids: CATSREQTRRGTEQFF. Written as DNA, the CDR3 is TGTGCCACCAGCAGAGAACAGACTAGAAGAGGAACTGAGCAGTTCTTC.

The J gene is TRBJ2-6, the V gene TRBV19, with D maybe TRBD2 (6 bases). The CDR3 loop spans 15 amino acids. Trimming pared 7 bases from V and 4 bases from J, leaving 14 bases between. CDR1 is LNHDA and CDR2 is SQIVND in the germline V gene (reference sequence). CDR3 protein: CASTQWRAGANVLTF. The CDR3 nucleotides are TGTGCCAGTACCCAATGGAGGGCCGGGGCCAACGTCCTGACTTTC.